Given below is one T cell receptor (beta chain) in context. Its antigen is not known. This record comes from a study of OX40 agonist ivuxolimab in advanced cancers. Study outcomes and limitations: At doses 0.1 to 3.0 mg/kg, CD4+ and CD8+ clones expanded. Clonal expansion in partial responders at 0.1-3.0 mg/kg ranked among the lowest.

No patient had autoimmune disease or received systemic immunosuppression. In germline, CDR1 is SEHNR, CDR2 FQNEAQ (reference sequence). This CDR3 spans 14 amino acids. V gave up 5 bases and J gave up 1 base; unmatched junction bases: 3. The table came from immunoSEQ multiplex PCR; TCRdb's copy has only in-frame clones and leaves some out. The sample lists about 66,000 clones; under 90% were seen once. V and J are TRBV7-9 and TRBJ1-1; 8 nucleotides match TRBD1. The clonotype was recovered from an adult with an advanced solid tumor such as melanoma, head and neck, liver or kidney cancer. Sample: CD4+ or CD8+ T cells sorted from blood, taken in a trial of the OX40 agonist ivuxolimab. The CDR3 sequence: CASSPGQANTEAFF. As DNA, the CDR3 is TGTGCCAGCAGCCCGGGACAGGCGAACACTGAAGCTTTCTTT.